The present entry profiles one T cell receptor beta chain with its context. Its specificity is not known. This sample is part of a study of beta chain features in type 1 diabetes. Study-wide context: Age, gender and cell yields were similar between patients and healthy donors. The study, taken as a whole, reports: Among all four CD4+ subsets, Type 1 diabetes patients had TCRB CDR3s that were moderately but significantly shorter.

Sorting with CD45RO/CCR7/CD25/CD127/CD95/CD27 yielded naive, central memory, regulatory and stem-like memory CD4+ cells. As every portion of the isolated RNA was reverse transcribed, the sequencing read expressed TCRB transcripts. TCRdb keeps only in-frame clones here, not all; method: immunoSEQ multiplex PCR. Found here are about 300,000 clones, about 14% of them singletons; the top ten hold roughly 0.015%. This receptor was identified in a woman under 30 with type 1 diabetes. Sequences were obtained from naive CD4+ T cells from blood.

Here the CDR3 DNA reads TGTGCCAGTAGTACCTCGGGACACCCCAGAACGCATGGCTACACCTTC. This sequence encodes CASSTSGHPRTHGYTF. The chain employs TRBV19 and TRBJ1-2; tentatively, D is TRBD1 (6 bases). V lost 4 bases and J lost 6, with 21 bases in between. The CDR3 contains 16 residues. CDR1 and CDR2 from the germline V gene are LNHDA and SQIVND (reference sequence).